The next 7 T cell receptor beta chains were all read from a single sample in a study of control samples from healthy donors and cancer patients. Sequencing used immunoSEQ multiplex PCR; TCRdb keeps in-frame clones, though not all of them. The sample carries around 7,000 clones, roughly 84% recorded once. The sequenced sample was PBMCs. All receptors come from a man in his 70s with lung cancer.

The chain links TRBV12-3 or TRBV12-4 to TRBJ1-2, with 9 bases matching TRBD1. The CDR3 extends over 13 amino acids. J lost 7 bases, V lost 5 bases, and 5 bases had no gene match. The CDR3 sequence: CASSGDREGGYTF. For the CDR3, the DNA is TGTGCCAGCAGTGGGGACAGGGAGGGTGGCTACACCTTC.

The CDR3 bases are TGTGCCAGCAGCTTTAGTAGGGTACGCACAGATACGCAGTATTTT. Its translation: CASSFSRVRTDTQYF. V gene TRBV5-6 combines with J gene TRBJ2-3; no clear D gene. CDR1 SGHDT and CDR2 YYEEEE come from the germline V gene. With 2 bases removed from V and 1 base from J, the gap between germline ends came to 11 bases. The CDR3 extends over 15 amino acids.

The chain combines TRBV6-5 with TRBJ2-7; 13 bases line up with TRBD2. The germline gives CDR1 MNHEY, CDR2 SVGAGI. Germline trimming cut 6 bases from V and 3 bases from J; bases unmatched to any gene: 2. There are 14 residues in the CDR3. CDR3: CASRTSGRGYEQYF. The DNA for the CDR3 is TGTGCCAGCAGAACTAGCGGGAGGGGCTACGAGCAGTACTTC.

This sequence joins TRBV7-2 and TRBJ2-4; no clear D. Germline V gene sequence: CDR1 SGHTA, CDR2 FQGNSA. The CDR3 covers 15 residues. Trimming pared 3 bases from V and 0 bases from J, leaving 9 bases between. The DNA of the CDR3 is TGTGCCAGCAGCTTCGCTCGGACAGCCAAAAACATTCAGTACTTC. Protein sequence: CASSFARTAKNIQYF. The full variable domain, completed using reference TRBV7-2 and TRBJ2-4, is GAGVSQSPSNKVTEKGKDVELRCDPISGHTALYWYRQSLGQGLEFLIYFQGNSAPDKSGLPSDRFSAERTGGSVSTLTIQRTQQEDSAVYLCASSFARTAKNIQYFGAGTRLSVL.

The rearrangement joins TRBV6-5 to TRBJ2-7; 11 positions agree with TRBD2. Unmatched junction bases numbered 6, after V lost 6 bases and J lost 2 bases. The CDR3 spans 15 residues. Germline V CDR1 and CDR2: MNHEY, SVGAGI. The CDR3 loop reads CASRLGTSGTYEQYF. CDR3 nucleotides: TGTGCCAGCAGATTGGGGACTAGCGGTACCTACGAGCAGTACTTC.

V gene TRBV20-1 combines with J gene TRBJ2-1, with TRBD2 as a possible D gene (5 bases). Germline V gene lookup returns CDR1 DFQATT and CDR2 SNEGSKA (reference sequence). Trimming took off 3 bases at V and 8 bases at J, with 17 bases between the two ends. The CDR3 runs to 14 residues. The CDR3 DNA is TGCAGTGCTAGTCCTGTCATATCCGGGGATGAGCAGTTCTTC. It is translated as CSASPVISGDEQFF.

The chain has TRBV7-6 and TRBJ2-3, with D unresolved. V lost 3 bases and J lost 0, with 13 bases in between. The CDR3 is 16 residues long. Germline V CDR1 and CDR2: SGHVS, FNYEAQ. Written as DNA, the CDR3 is TGTGCCAGCAGCTTTGGCGGATCTACTAGCACAGATACGCAGTATTTT. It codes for CASSFGGSTSTDTQYF.